The 17 T cell receptor beta chains below were found in one sample sequenced in a study of cytomegalovirus exposure and HLA in healthy donors. 60 Vbeta and 13 Jbeta primers were used in PCR. Libraries were prepared by immunoSEQ multiplex PCR; TCRdb keeps only in-frame clonotypes and omits some of them. This table holds some 190,000 clones, roughly four fifths found once. The material sequenced was PBMCs. The receptors stem from a man aged 18-30 years in good health and CMV-seronegative.

The V call is TRBV2, the J call TRBJ2-7; D might be TRBD1 (6 bases). V was clipped by 7 bases and J by 0 bases, with 16 bases between them. Germline CDR1 SNHLY, CDR2 FYNNEI. The CDR3 is 15 residues long. The chain's CDR3 is CASTSGASNSYEQYF. CDR3 DNA: TGTGCCAGCACCTCAGGGGCCTCAAACTCCTACGAGCAGTACTTC.

This sequence joins TRBV2 and TRBJ1-4, with 7 bases that match TRBD1. This CDR3 comprises 14 residues. The junction had 2 bases not matched to a gene; V was cut back by 2 bases and J by 5 bases. Germline loops: CDR1 SNHLY, CDR2 FYNNEI. The CDR3 protein is CASSEQGGNEKLFF. In DNA form, the CDR3 reads TGTGCCAGCAGTGAACAGGGGGGCAATGAAAAACTGTTTTTT.

The chain recombines TRBV29-1 with TRBJ2-1, with 9 positions matching TRBD2. This CDR3 is 14 amino acids long. Germline CDR1 SQVTM, CDR2 ANQGSEA. V trimming: 8 bases; J trimming: 7 bases; junction bases outside the gene matches: 12. Here the CDR3 reads CSLRPGTSLNEQFF. In nucleotides, the CDR3 is TGCAGCTTGAGGCCCGGGACTAGCTTAAATGAGCAGTTCTTC.

The V gene is TRBV5-4, the J gene TRBJ2-7, with 11 bases matching TRBD1. The ends lost 0 bases at V and 2 bases at J; junction bases unmatched: 4. Per germline, CDR1 SGHNT and CDR2 YYREEE (reference sequence). The CDR3 is 16 residues long. The CDR3 is CASSLVQGQGAYEQYF. The CDR3 nucleotides are TGTGCCAGCAGCTTGGTGCAGGGACAGGGGGCCTACGAGCAGTACTTC.

This rearrangement joins TRBV9 to TRBJ1-1; D remains unclear. Trimming stripped 0 bases from V and 1 base from J, with 7 bases between. Germline CDR1 SGDLS, CDR2 YYNGEE. The CDR3 consists of 14 residues. The CDR3 protein is CASSVVGENTEAFF. In nucleotides, the CDR3 is TGTGCCAGCAGCGTAGTAGGAGAGAACACTGAAGCTTTCTTT.

This chain connects TRBV10-3 to TRBJ2-3, with 11 bases identical to TRBD2. Germline CDR1 reads ENHRY; CDR2 reads SYGVKD. The CDR3 is made up of 20 amino acids. Trimming removed 6 bases from V and 3 bases from J; junction bases left unmatched: 20. The CDR3 loop reads CAIRAASPSGRTPSTDTQYF. Here the CDR3 DNA reads TGTGCCATCAGAGCCGCATCACCTAGCGGGAGGACCCCCAGTACAGATACGCAGTATTTT.

This chain connects TRBV30 to TRBJ2-5, with D maybe TRBD2 (6 bases). The germline CDR1 and CDR2 sequences are GTSNPN and SVGIG (reference sequence). V was clipped by 0 bases and J by 5 bases, with 22 bases between them. The CDR3 has 17 residues. The CDR3, as DNA: TGTGCCTGGAGTGTGGTGCTAGCGACCTGGCTCAAGGAGACCCAGTACTTC. This codes for CAWSVVLATWLKETQYF.

The chain is built from TRBV4-3 and TRBJ1-5; D gene unclear. Trimming shortened V by 3 bases and J by 3 bases, and 9 bases separated the two germline ends. Looked up from germline, CDR1 is LGHNA and CDR2 is YSLEER. The CDR3 spans 14 residues. The CDR3 region has the DNA TGCGCCAGCAGCCAGGGCCAGTTCAATCAGCCCCAGCATTTT. Translating it yields CASSQGQFNQPQHF.

The chain joins TRBV4-3 to TRBJ2-1; possible D gene TRBD1, 5 bases. Per germline, CDR1 LGHNA and CDR2 YSLEER. CDR3 length equals 16 residues. V dropped 4 bases and J dropped 4 bases, with 17 bases sitting between them. Here the CDR3 reads CASSLSKGYPYNEQFF. DNA for the CDR3: TGCGCCAGCAGCCTTTCGAAGGGGTACCCGTACAATGAGCAGTTCTTC.

V and J are TRBV27 and TRBJ2-2; the match to TRBD1 covers 7 bases. This CDR3 is 14 amino acids long. V gave up 3 bases and J gave up 6 bases; unmatched junction bases: 4. Germline V CDR1 and CDR2: MNHEY, SMNVEV (reference sequence). CDR3 sequence: CASSFDRAAGELFF. The CDR3 region has the DNA TGTGCCAGCAGTTTCGACAGGGCCGCCGGGGAGCTGTTTTTT.

The V and J genes are TRBV7-3 and TRBJ2-1; TRBD2 matches 10 bases. This CDR3 contains 15 residues. In germline, CDR1 is SGHTA, CDR2 FQGTGA. V lost 5 bases, J lost 4 bases, and 5 bases stayed unmatched. CDR3 DNA sequence: TGTGCCAGCAGCCTAGCGGGAGTAGGGTACAATGAGCAGTTCTTC. Its translation is CASSLAGVGYNEQFF.

The rearrangement links TRBV4-3 to TRBJ2-5; 8 positions match TRBD1. Matching the DNA end better, TRBJ2-7 makes the J call doubtful. CDR1 is LGHNA and CDR2 is YSLEER in the germline V gene. There are 17 residues in the CDR3. For the CDR3, the DNA is TGCGCCAGCAGCCAAGACATAGGGGGACAGGCCCCCTACGAGCAGTACTTC. Translation gives CASSQDIGGQAPYEQYF.

This chain joins TRBV19 and TRBJ1-1, with TRBD1 identical over 7 bases. V dropped 10 bases and J dropped 1; count of bases not matched to a gene: 6. The germline V gene has CDR1 LNHDA and CDR2 SQIVND (reference sequence). The CDR3 runs to 13 residues. CDR3: CATGQTRNTEAFF. The CDR3 DNA is TGTGCCACGGGACAGACCCGGAACACTGAAGCTTTCTTT.

This clone is a singleton in its sample. V gene TRBV2 combines with J gene TRBJ2-1, with no clear D. This CDR3 spans 11 amino acids. Germline V lookup: CDR1 SNHLY, CDR2 FYNNEI. Trimming took 3 bases from V and 10 from J, leaving 7 bases between them. CDR3 residues: CASSEAAEQFF. CDR3 DNA: TGTGCCAGCAGTGAGGCGGCAGAGCAGTTCTTC.

The sample holds one count of this clone. The junction departs from germline at one end; a sequencing error may be responsible. The V and J genes are TRBV29-1 and TRBJ2-5; 9 positions match TRBD2. The end of the DNA is better explained by TRBJ2-7, so the J call may be wrong. The V gene's germline CDR1 is SQVTM and CDR2 ANQGSEA. The length of the CDR3 is 16 residues. The CDR3 protein is CSIEDLVREGLYEQYF. CDR3 in DNA: TGCAGCATTGAAGATCTTGTGCGGGAGGGCCTCTACGAGCAGTACTTC.

V gene TRBV9 combines with J gene TRBJ2-1; maybe TRBD1 (7 bases). This CDR3 is built from 17 residues. The germline CDR1 and CDR2 sequences are SGDLS and YYNGEE. The V end was cut by 0 bases, the J end by 0 bases, with 13 bases between. The CDR3 sequence is CASSVGRGPSSYNEQFF. DNA for the CDR3: TGTGCCAGCAGCGTAGGGAGGGGGCCGAGCTCCTACAATGAGCAGTTCTTC.

The rearrangement joins TRBV19 to TRBJ2-4; maybe TRBD1 (5 bases). The germline V and J ends were trimmed by 7 bases and 5 bases, with 18 bases remaining between them. There are 15 residues in the CDR3. Per the germline V gene, CDR1 is LNHDA and CDR2 is SQIVND (reference sequence). The CDR3 DNA reads as TGTGCCAGTAACGCGCGGCAGGGCTGGGAAAACATTCAGTACTTC. Encoded protein: CASNARQGWENIQYF. The entire variable domain, with the rest obtained from reference TRBV19 and TRBJ2-4, is as follows: DGGITQSPKYLFRKEGQNVTLSCEQNLNHDAMYWYRQDPGQGLRLIYYSQIVNDFQKGDIAEGYSVSREKKESFPLTVTSAQKNPTAFYLCASNARQGWENIQYFGAGTRLSVL.